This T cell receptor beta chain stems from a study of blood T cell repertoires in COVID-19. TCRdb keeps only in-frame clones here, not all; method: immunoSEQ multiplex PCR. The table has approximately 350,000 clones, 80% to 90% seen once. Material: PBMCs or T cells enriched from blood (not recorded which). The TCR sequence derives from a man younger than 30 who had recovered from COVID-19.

The CDR3 DNA is TGTGCCACTAGGGACAGGGCTGATCAGCCCCAGCATTTT. It translates to CATRDRADQPQHF. This chain connects TRBV24-1 to TRBJ1-5; 9 bases fit TRBD1. V shed 10 bases, J shed 5 bases, and the junction held 5 bases outside the gene matches. From germline, CDR1 is KGHDR and CDR2 SFDVKD. The CDR3 runs to 13 residues.